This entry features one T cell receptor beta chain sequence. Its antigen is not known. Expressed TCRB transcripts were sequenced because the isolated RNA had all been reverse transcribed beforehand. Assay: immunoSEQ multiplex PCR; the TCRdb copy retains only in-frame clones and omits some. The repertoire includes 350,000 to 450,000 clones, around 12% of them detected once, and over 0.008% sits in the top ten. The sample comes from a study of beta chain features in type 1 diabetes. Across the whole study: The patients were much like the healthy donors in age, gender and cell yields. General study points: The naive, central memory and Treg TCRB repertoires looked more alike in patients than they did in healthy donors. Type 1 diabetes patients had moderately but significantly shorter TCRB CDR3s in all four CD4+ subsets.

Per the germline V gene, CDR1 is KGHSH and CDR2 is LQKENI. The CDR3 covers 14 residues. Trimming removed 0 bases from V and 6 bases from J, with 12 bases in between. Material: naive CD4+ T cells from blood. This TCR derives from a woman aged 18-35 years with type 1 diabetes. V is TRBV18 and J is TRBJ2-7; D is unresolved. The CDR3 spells CASSPPSIEREQYF. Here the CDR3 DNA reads TGTGCCAGCTCACCACCCTCAATAGAACGCGAGCAGTACTTC.